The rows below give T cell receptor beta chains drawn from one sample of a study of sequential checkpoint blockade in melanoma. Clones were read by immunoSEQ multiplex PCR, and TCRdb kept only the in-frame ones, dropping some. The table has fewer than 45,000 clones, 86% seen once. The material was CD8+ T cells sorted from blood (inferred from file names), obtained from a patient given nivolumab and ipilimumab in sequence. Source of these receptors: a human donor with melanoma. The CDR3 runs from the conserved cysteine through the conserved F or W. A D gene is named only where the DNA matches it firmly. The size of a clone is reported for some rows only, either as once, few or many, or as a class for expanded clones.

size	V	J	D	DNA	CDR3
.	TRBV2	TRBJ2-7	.	TGTGCCAGCAGTGACGACCACGGCATCGGGGGGCCATCCTCCTACGAGCAGTACTTC	CASSDDHGIGGPSSYEQYF
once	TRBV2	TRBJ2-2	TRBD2	TGTGCCAGCTCTCTCGAAGCTAGCGGGCCTCCGAACACCGGGGAGCTGTTTTTT	CASSLEASGPPNTGELFF
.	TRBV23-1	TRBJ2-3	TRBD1	TGCGCCAGCAGTCAATCCGACAGGGGGGACACAGATACGCAGTATTTT	CASSQSDRGDTDTQYF
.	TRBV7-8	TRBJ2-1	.	TGTGCCAGCAGCCCCCCTAGCAATGAGCAGTTCTTC	CASSPPSNEQFF
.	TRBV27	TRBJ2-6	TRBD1	TGTGCCAGCACCCCCTTGTGGACAGGGGCTGGGGCCAACGTCCTGACTTTC	CASTPLWTGAGANVLTF
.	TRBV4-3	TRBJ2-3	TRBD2	TGCGCCAGCAGCCCCTTCGGGGGGTTAGATATCACAGATACGCAGTATTTT	CASSPFGGLDITDTQYF
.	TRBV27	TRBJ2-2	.	TGTGCCAGCAGTTTATCGAAACTCAACACCGGGGAGCTGTTTTTT	CASSLSKLNTGELFF
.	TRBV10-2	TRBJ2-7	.	TGCGCCAGCAGTGCCCTTAGCTCCTACGAGCAGTACTTC	CASSALSSYEQYF
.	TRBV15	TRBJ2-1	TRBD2	TGTGCCACCAGCAGGTGGACTAGCGGGAGCAACAATGAGCAGTTCTTC	CATSRWTSGSNNEQFF
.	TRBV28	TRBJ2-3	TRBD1	TGTGCCAGCAGTTTGACAGGGAGAAGCACAGATACGCAGTATTTT	CASSLTGRSTDTQYF
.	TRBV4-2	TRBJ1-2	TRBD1	TGTGCCAGCAGCCCGGGACAGGGGGTTATGTCCAACTATGGCTACACCTTC	CASSPGQGVMSNYGYTF
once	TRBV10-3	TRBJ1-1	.	TGTGCCATCAGTGAGGTTTTGGGGGGCACTGAAGCTTTCTTT	CAISEVLGGTEAFF
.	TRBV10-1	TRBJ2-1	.	TGCGCCAGCAGTGGTACTAGCTTCCCCTACAATGAGCAGTTCTTC	CASSGTSFPYNEQFF
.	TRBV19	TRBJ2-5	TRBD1	TGTGCCAGTAGTAGGGGGACAGGGGGGCCCCAGAGGTACCAAGAGACCCAGTACTTC	CASSRGTGGPQRYQETQYF
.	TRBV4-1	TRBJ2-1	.	TGCGCCAGCAGCCAAGGAGGACTTAACAGGGATCCTTCAGTCTTC	CASSQGGLNRDPSVF
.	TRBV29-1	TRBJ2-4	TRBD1	TGCAGCTCCCCCGGACAGGGGAACATTCAGTACTTC	CSSPGQGNIQYF
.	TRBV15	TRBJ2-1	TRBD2	TGTGCCACCAACACACTAGCGGGAGGGATCTCCTACAATGAGCAGTTCTTC	CATNTLAGGISYNEQFF
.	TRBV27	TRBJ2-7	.	TGTGCCAGCAGTTCACCCCTGGGGGCAGGTGAGCAGTACTTC	CASSSPLGAGEQYF
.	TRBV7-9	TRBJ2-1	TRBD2	TGTGCCAGCAGCTTAGAGCGGGAGAACAATGAGCAGTTCTTC	CASSLERENNEQFF
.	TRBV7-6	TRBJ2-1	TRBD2	TGTGCCAGCAGCCTGGGACTAGCGGGGGATGAGCAGTTCTTC	CASSLGLAGDEQFF
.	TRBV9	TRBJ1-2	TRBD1	TGTGCCAGCGACAGGGGAATCCAGGCGGGCTATGGCTACACCTTC	CASDRGIQAGYGYTF
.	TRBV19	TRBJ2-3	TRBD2	TGTGCCAGTAGTAGGACTAGCGGGAGCACAGATACGCAGTATTTT	CASSRTSGSTDTQYF
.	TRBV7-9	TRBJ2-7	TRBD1	TGTGCCAGCAGCTTAGCCGTGGGACAGGGGTACGAGCAGTACTTC	CASSLAVGQGYEQYF
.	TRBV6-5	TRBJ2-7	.	TGTGCCAGCAGTTACGGCTCAGGGAACTACGAGCAGTACTTC	CASSYGSGNYEQYF
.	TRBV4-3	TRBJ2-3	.	TGCGCCAGCAGCCAAGCGGGAGTTGACACAGATACGCAGTATTTT	CASSQAGVDTDTQYF
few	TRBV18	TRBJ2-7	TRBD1	TGTGCCAGCTCACCTAAGGACAGGCCGCCCTACGAGCAGTACTTC	CASSPKDRPPYEQYF
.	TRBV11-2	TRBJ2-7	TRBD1	TGTGCCAGCAGCCCTGGACAGGACTACGAGCAGTACTTC	CASSPGQDYEQYF
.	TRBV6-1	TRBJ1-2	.	TGTGCCAGCAGTGAACAGGGAGGGGGTTATGATGGCTACACCTTC	CASSEQGGGYDGYTF
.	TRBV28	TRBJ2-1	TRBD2	TGTGCCAGCAGTTTATTTCGCGGACTAGCGGGTGAGCAGTTCTTC	CASSLFRGLAGEQFF
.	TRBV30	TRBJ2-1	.	TGTGCCTTTGAGTATCCCGGGGAGTTCTTC	CAFEYPGEFF
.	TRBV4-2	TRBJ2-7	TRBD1	TGTGCCAGCAGCCAAGATGAGGGGACAGGGGAACGCGAGCAGTACTTC	CASSQDEGTGEREQYF
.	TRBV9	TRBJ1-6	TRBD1	TGTGCCAGCAGCGTAGGACAGGGGGGGAATTCACCCCTCCACTTT	CASSVGQGGNSPLHF
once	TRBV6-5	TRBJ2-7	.	TGTGCCAGCAGTTACTTACAGGGAGACGAGCAGTACTTC	CASSYLQGDEQYF
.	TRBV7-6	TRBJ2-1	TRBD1	TGTGCCAGCAGCTTCGAACTCGGGACAGCCCGCAGGGGCTCCTACAATGAGCAGTTCTTC	CASSFELGTARRGSYNEQFF
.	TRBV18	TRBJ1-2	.	TGTGCCAGCTCACCGATCAGGACAGAAGACTACTATGGCTACACCTTC	CASSPIRTEDYYGYTF
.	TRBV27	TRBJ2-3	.	TGTGCCAGCACTCAGGGGCCTACGCAGTATTTT	CASTQGPTQYF
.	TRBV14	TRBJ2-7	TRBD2	TGTGCCAGCAACGTAGCGGGGGCCCCCTACGAGCAGTACTTC	CASNVAGAPYEQYF
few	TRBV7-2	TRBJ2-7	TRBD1	TGTGCCAGCAGCATTACAGGGGGCCGGGAGCAGTACTTC	CASSITGGREQYF
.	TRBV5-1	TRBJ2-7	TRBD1	TGCGCCAGCAGCTGGACAGGGGGTAACGAGCAGTACTTC	CASSWTGGNEQYF
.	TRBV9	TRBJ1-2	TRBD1	TGTGCCAGCAGCGCAACTCCGAGGACAGGGGTGGAGGGCTATGGCTACACCTTC	CASSATPRTGVEGYGYTF
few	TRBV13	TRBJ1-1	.	TGTGCCAGCAGCTTTCTCTCCGGGGGTACTGAAGCTTTCTTT	CASSFLSGGTEAFF
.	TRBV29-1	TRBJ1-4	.	TGCAGCGTTTCATCAGGGGCGATCGATGGAAAACTGTTTTTT	CSVSSGAIDGKLFF
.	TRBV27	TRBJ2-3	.	TGTGCCAGCAGTTACCAGGGCCCAGATACGCAGTATTTT	CASSYQGPDTQYF
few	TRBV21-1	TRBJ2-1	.	TGTGCCAGCAGCAAGGCGGCCGAAGGACAGGGATTTTTGGGGTCCTACAATGAGCAGTTCTTC	CASSKAAEGQGFLGSYNEQFF
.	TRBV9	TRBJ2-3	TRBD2	TGTGCCAGCAGCGTAGTAACTAGCGGAAGCACAGATACGCAGTATTTT	CASSVVTSGSTDTQYF
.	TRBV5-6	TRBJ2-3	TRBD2	TGTGCCAGCAGCTTGACCCTAGCGGTCACAGATACGCAGTATTTT	CASSLTLAVTDTQYF
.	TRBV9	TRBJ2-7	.	TGTGCCAGCAGCGTAGTGTCGGGGAACGAGCAGTACTTC	CASSVVSGNEQYF
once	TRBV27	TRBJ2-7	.	TGTGCCAGCAGTTTTCGGCAACATGGGGGCGGCGAGCAGTACTTC	CASSFRQHGGGEQYF
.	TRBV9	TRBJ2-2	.	TGTGCCAGCAGCGTAGAAGGGAGAAACACCGGGGAGCTGTTTTTT	CASSVEGRNTGELFF
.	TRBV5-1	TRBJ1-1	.	TGCGCCAGCAGCTTGGGTGGAGTTTTGGAAGCTTTCTTT	CASSLGGVLEAFF
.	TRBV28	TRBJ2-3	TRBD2	TGTGCCAGCAGCAGGACTAGCGGGCGCACAGATACGCAGTATTTT	CASSRTSGRTDTQYF
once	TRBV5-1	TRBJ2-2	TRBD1	TGCGCCAGCAGCTCTAAAAAGACAGGGGGAAACACCGGGGAGCTGTTTTTT	CASSSKKTGGNTGELFF
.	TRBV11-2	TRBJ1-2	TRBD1	TGTGCCAGCAGCTTAGGACAGGGTGACTATGGCTACACCTTC	CASSLGQGDYGYTF
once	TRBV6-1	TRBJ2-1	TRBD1	TGTGCCAGCAGTGAATGGTTGACAGGGAACGCCAATGAGCAGTTCTTC	CASSEWLTGNANEQFF
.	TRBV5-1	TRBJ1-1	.	TGCGCCAGCAGCTTGTCGCGACAGACGAACACTGAAGCTTTCTTT	CASSLSRQTNTEAFF
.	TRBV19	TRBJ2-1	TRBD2	TGTGCCAGTAGTATTCGGGCACTAGCGATCAGGGATGAGCAGTTCTTC	CASSIRALAIRDEQFF
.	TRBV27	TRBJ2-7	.	TGTGCCAGCATAAGCGGTGCCTACGAGCAGTACTTC	CASISGAYEQYF
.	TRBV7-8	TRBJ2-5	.	TGTGCCAGCAGCTTCAGTCGGCCCTTTCCGTACTTGGAGCAGTACTTC	CASSFSRPFPYLEQYF
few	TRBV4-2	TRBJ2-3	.	TGTGCCAGCAGCCAAGCAGAGCGAGACCCCATTGCAGATACGCAGTATTTT	CASSQAERDPIADTQYF